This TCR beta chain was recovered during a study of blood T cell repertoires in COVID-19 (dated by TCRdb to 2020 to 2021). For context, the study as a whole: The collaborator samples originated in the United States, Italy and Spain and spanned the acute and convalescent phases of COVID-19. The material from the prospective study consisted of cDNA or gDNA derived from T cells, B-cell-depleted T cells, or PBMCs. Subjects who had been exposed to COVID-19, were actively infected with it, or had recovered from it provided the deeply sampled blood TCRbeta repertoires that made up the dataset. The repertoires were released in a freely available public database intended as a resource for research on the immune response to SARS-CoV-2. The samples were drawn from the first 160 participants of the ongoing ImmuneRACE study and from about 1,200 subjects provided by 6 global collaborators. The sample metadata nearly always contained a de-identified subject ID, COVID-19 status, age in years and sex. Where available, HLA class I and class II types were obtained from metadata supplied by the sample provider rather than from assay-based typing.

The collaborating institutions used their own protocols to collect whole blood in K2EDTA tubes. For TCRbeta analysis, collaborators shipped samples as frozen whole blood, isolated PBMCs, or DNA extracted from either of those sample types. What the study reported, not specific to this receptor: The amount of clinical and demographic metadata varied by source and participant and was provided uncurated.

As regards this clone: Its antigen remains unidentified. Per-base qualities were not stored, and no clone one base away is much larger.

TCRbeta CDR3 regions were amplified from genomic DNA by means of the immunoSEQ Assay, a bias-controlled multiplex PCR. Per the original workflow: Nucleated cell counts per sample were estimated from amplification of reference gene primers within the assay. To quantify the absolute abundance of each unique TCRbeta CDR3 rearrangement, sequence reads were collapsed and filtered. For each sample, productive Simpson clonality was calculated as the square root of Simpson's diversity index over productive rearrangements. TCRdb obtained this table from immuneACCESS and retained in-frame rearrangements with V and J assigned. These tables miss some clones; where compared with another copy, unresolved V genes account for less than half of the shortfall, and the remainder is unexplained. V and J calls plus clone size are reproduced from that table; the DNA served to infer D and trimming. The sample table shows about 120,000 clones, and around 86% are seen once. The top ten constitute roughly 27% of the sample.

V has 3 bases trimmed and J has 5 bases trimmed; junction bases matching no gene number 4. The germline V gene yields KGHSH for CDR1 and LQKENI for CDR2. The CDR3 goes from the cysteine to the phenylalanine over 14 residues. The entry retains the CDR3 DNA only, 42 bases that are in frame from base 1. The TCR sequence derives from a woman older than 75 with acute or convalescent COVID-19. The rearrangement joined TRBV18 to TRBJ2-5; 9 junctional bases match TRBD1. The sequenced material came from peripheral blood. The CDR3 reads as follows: CASSPGTGSETQYF. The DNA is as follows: TGTGCCAGCTCACCCGGGACAGGGTCTGAGACCCAGTACTTC.